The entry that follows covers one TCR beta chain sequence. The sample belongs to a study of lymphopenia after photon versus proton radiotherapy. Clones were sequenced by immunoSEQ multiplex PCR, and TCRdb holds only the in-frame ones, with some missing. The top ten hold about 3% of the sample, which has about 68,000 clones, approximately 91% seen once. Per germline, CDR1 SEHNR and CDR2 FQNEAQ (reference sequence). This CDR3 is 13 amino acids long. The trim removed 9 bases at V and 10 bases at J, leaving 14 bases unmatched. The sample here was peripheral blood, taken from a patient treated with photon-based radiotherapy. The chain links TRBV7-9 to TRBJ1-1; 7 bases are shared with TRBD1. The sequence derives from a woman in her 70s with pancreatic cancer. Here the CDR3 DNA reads TGTGCCAGTGGAGGCGGAGGGGGCGGGGGAGCTTTCTTT. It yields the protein CASGGGGGGGAFF.